This TCR beta chain originates from a study of blood T cells in healthy people across ages. Study outcomes and limitations: TCR beta diversity tracked closely with naive T cell percentage. Age showed a roughly linear inverse relationship with TCR beta diversity per million T cells.

The V gene lost 0 bases and the J gene lost 1 base, with 6 bases spanning the gap. This CDR3 region has 13 residues. Germline lookup yields CDR1 DFQATT and CDR2 SNEGSKA (reference sequence). Primers used in a second PCR of about 7 to 12 cycles were a sample-barcoded 5' primer and a J-beta primer mix. The template-switch adaptor, which had 12 random nucleotides, put a tag on each cDNA molecule. TCRdb re-derived calls from the 5' RACE reads in MiXCR, one entry per CDR3 protein. The table has under 2,000,000 distinct CDR3 sequences, approximately 50% seen once. A remark on this clonotype: Its specificity is not known.

V is TRBV20-1 and J is TRBJ1-1, with D uncertain. The specimen was blood. The receptor comes from a woman aged 40 to 50 in good health. Written as DNA, the CDR3 is TGCAGTGCTAGAGATAGGGAGAACACTGAAGCTTTCTTT. Its protein is CSARDRENTEAFF.